This T cell receptor (beta chain) emerged from a study of OX40 agonist ivuxolimab in advanced cancers. Study overall: Across the patients, intravenous ivuxolimab was delivered every 2 weeks at 0.01 to 10 mg/kg. Three partial responders included one hepatocellular carcinoma patient and two cutaneous melanoma patients.

The CDR3 is 17 amino acids. Germline CDR1 and CDR2: SGHTA and FQGTGA. Trimming left V 5 bases short and J 0 bases short, with 20 bases between. To note about this clone: Other DNA sequences from this sample encode an identical CDR3 as well.

Data came from immunoSEQ multiplex PCR; TCRdb stores just in-frame clones and leaves some out. The sample lists about 45,000 clones; approximately 88% were seen once. The TCR comes from an adult with an advanced solid tumor such as melanoma, head and neck, liver or kidney cancer. The rearrangement links TRBV7-3 to TRBJ2-7; D gene uncertain. The sample was CD4+ or CD8+ T cells sorted from blood, taken in a trial of the OX40 agonist ivuxolimab. The CDR3 reads CASSPHRKKEHSYEQYF. As DNA, the CDR3 is TGTGCCAGCAGCCCCCACCGGAAGAAAGAGCACTCCTACGAGCAGTACTTC.